This T cell receptor beta chain was profiled in a study of T cell responses to AZD1222 COVID-19 vaccine (TCRdb year 2021). Study-level background: AZD1222 recipients given second doses at about 4 weeks or at about 12 weeks were pooled, since spike-specific TCR depth and breadth were not found to differ between the two schedules. Trial participants were enrolled by age into 18-55, 56-69 and 70-plus year subgroups, with 148, 28 and 57 TCR-sequenced participants respectively. TCR sequencing was performed for more than 230 trial participants, of whom some 200 were given two doses of AZD1222 and some 26 were given two doses of MenACWY control vaccine. Broader findings and caveats from the paper: Reportedly, almost half of the unique spike-specific TCRs recognized epitopes lying outside the regions that are mutated in the B.1.351 and B.1.1.7 variants. Because no day 14 peak-response samples were available, the repertoires could be characterized only after the peak T cell response. Conclusions about previously exposed vaccinees were limited because only six AZD1222 recipients were SARS-CoV-2 seropositive at baseline. In the small 56-69-year group, the increase in depth fell short of significance, most likely because of low power. The whole spike protein was spanned by vaccine-associated CD4 TCRs, and dominant responses were seen in regions 160-218 and 743-854. After two AZD1222 doses, both the breadth and the depth of spike-specific TCRs were significantly higher than at day 0 and than in MenACWY recipients. Participants were mostly white British and included more females than males, and it was suggested by the authors that clonal diversity may have been underestimated.

The CDR3 regions of human TCRbeta chains were subjected to immunosequencing. Per the source publication's procedure: Repertoire TCRs were checked for matches against a reference library of SARS-CoV-2-specific TCRs that had been generated using the MIRA antigen-specificity platform. Breadth meant the fraction of unique TCRs that were SARS-CoV-2-associated, whereas depth meant the fraction of total T cells that were SARS-CoV-2-associated. Using the MIRA data, each spike-specific TCR was assigned both to the spike region to which the TCR was reactive and to a CD4 or CD8 class. Log10-transformed breadth and depth values were compared by one-way ANOVA with Sidak's multiple comparisons tests. This is the immuneACCESS table as TCRdb keeps it, with only in-frame sequences that have V and J called. A part of the clones is gone; compared with another copy, unresolved V genes explain less than half, and the rest is unexplained. The DNA was the basis for D and trimming; V, J and clone size are from that table. The sample includes some 150,000 clones, with 90% observed a single time. Roughly 3.1% of the sample is taken by the ten largest.

CDR1 and CDR2, looked up from the germline V gene, are KGHSH and LQKENI. Trimming at the junction amounts to 6 bases on V and 8 bases on J, and the germline ends lie 11 bases apart. Including cysteine and phenylalanine, the CDR3 has 12 amino acids. The read is trimmed to its CDR3 DNA, 36 bases read in frame from base 1. Regarding this clone: The specificity of this receptor is unknown. No base quality values were provided; no much bigger clone lies one nucleotide off.

The sample's time point label, decoded: baseline before first vaccination. Samples from vaccinated people were obtained from the UK trials COV001 and COV002, which included a single-blind randomized controlled phase 2/3 trial of AZD1222 (ChAdOx1 nCoV-19) in healthy adults. Trial participant PBMC samples were collected at day 0 and day 28 after the second dose for TCRbeta chain sequencing. This material consisted of peripheral blood, taken on day 0 of AZD1222 vaccination. In this chain, TRBV18 is recombined with TRBJ1-5; no D gene is confidently identified. The receptor's source is an adult in good health. CDR3 protein: CASSPTGEPQHF. In nucleotides, the sequence is TGTGCCAGCTCCCCGACGGGAGAGCCCCAGCATTTT.